Presented here are 5 T cell receptor beta chains from one specimen sequenced in a study of blood T cell repertoires in COVID-19. TCRdb's table, derived via immunoSEQ multiplex PCR, lists solely in-frame clones and lacks some. The sample yields 60,000 or so clones, just over 70% seen once. Source material: PBMCs or T cells enriched from blood (not recorded which). All receptors derive from a woman aged 55-69 years who had been exposed to COVID-19.

This clone was recorded a few times. The V call is TRBV2, the J call TRBJ2-2; 12 positions match TRBD2. The length of the CDR3 is 19 residues. The V segment lost 5 bases and the J segment 1 base; nucleotides outside the gene matches: 11. The germline V gene encodes CDR1 SNHLY and CDR2 FYNNEI. CDR3 nucleotides: TGTGCCAGCAGTACTACTAGCGGGGGGCGTGGAGAGAACACCGGGGAGCTGTTTTTT. Its translation: CASSTTSGGRGENTGELFF.

This sequence joins TRBV30 and TRBJ1-4; a weak D match, TRBD1 (5 bases). V lost 4 bases and J 10 bases, leaving 16 bases between the germline ends. The CDR3 is 13 amino acids. Germline V gene data show CDR1 as GTSNPN and CDR2 as SVGIG (reference sequence). In DNA form, the CDR3 reads TGTGCCTGGAAAGGCAGGGAATCTACAAAACTGTTTTTT. Amino acid sequence: CAWKGRESTKLFF.

V usage is TRBV9 and J usage is TRBJ2-3; the D is unclear. Germline V gene sequence: CDR1 SGDLS, CDR2 YYNGEE. With 1 base removed from V and 4 bases from J, the gap between germline ends came to 4 bases. The CDR3 runs to 12 residues. CDR3 nucleotides: TGTGCCAGCAGCGTATTCGCAGATACGCAGTATTTT. This codes for CASSVFADTQYF.

The rearrangement uses TRBV28 and TRBJ1-4; TRBD1 matches at 8 bases. The CDR3 is made up of 15 amino acids. V lost 5 bases, J lost 8 bases, and 10 bases stayed unmatched. From germline, CDR1 is MDHEN and CDR2 SYDVKM. DNA for the CDR3: TGTGCCAGCAGTCCCCGGACAGGGACGTTGGAAAAACTGTTTTTT. Translating gives CASSPRTGTLEKLFF.

The table lists this clone with a count of one. The gene calls are TRBV7-2 and TRBJ2-5, with TRBD2 matching 11 bases. J was trimmed by 4 bases and V by 9 bases; bases with no gene match: 10. The germline gives CDR1 SGHTA, CDR2 FQGNSA. There are 15 residues in the CDR3. CDR3 nucleotide sequence: TGTGCCAGTTCGGCGATAGCGGGAGGGCGAGAGACCCAGTACTTC. This gives the protein CASSAIAGGRETQYF.